A single sample is the source of the 20 T cell receptor beta chains below, sequenced in a study of T cells in Graves' hyperthyroidism and ophthalmopathy (dated by TCRdb to the late 2010s). Receptor libraries were prepared by multiplex PCR. Sequencing was carried out with an Illumina HiSeq 2000. Amplification of TCR beta CDR3 regions was carried out from RNA transcripts. The TCR CDR3 was subjected to a first round of RT-PCR using the HTBI primer set and the Qiagen OneStep RT-PCR kit. TCRdb reran the public reads through fastp at Q25 and MiXCR, keeping productive beta chains. Each CDR3 protein appears once, grouped with its most common genes and DNA. The sample table contains 350,000 to 450,000 distinct CDR3 sequences; only one count was recorded for about 18% of them. The leading ten clones occupy approximately 33% of the sample. Input material: blood. The receptors shown here come from a woman aged 25-40 years with Graves' hyperthyroidism that later progressed to Graves' ophthalmopathy.

This clonotype was counted many times. The chain employs TRBV28 and TRBJ2-2; 8 nucleotides agree with TRBD1. Germline V CDR1 and CDR2: MDHEN, SYDVKM. CDR3 length: 15 residues. The V gene end was trimmed by 6 bases and the J gene end by 6 bases; junction bases not matched to a gene: 9. CDR3 sequence reads: CASRPRTGFPGELFF. CDR3 in DNA: TGTGCCAGCAGGCCCCGGACAGGGTTCCCCGGGGAGCTGTTTTTT.

This clonotype was observed many times. This rearrangement joins TRBV2 to TRBJ2-4, with D possibly matching TRBD2 (5 bases). This CDR3 has 16 amino acids. Germline V gene sequence: CDR1 SNHLY, CDR2 FYNNEI. Deletions cut 6 bases from V and 1 base from J, with 16 bases between. The CDR3 bases are TGTGCCAGCAGCGGCGGGCCGGTGGGGGCCAAAAACATTCAGTACTTC. This gives the protein CASSGGPVGAKNIQYF.

In its sample, this clonotype was seen many times. J is TRBJ2-7 and V is TRBV6-1, with D perhaps TRBD1 (6 bases). V lost 5 bases and J 6 bases, leaving 17 bases between the germline ends. The germline V gene encodes CDR1 MNHNS and CDR2 SASEGT. The CDR3 runs to 14 residues. The chain's CDR3 is CASSTGPVGGEQYF. The CDR3 DNA reads TGTGCCAGCAGTACAGGGCCTGTTGGGGGCGAGCAGTACTTC.

This clonotype was observed many times. V is TRBV4-1 and J is TRBJ1-6; D gene unclear. In germline, CDR1 is MGHRA, CDR2 YSYEKL. Trimming took 4 bases from V and 5 from J, leaving 18 bases between them. This CDR3 region has 17 residues. The CDR3, as DNA: TGCGCCAGCAGCCCAGAGCCCGGCTGGTCTGATAATTCACCCCTCCACTTT. This sequence encodes CASSPEPGWSDNSPLHF.

This clonotype was observed at least ten times. V usage is TRBV4-2 and J usage is TRBJ2-1, with 7 nucleotides matching TRBD1. V lost 5 bases, J lost 5 bases, and 6 bases stayed unmatched. Germline CDR1 reads LGHNA; CDR2 reads YNFKEQ. CDR3 length: 14 amino acids. CDR3 nucleotide sequence: TGTGCCAGCAGCGGAGAGACAGGGAACAATGAGCAGTTCTTC. Its translation: CASSGETGNNEQFF.

J is TRBJ1-2 and V is TRBV2; D gene ambiguous. From germline, CDR1 is SNHLY and CDR2 FYNNEI. This CDR3 region has 15 residues. V was shortened by 3 bases and J by 3 bases, with 14 bases between the two germline ends. The CDR3 bases are TGTGCCAGCAGTGATGGAACAGCCAACTACTATGGCTACACCTTC. As protein: CASSDGTANYYGYTF. The full variable domain, its missing parts supplied by reference TRBV2 and TRBJ1-2, is EPEVTQTPSHQVTQMGQEVILRCVPISNHLYFYWYRQILGQKVEFLVSFYNNEISEKSEIFDDQFSVERPDGSNFTLKIRSTKLEDSAMYFCASSDGTANYYGYTFGSGTRLTVV.

The rearrangement uses TRBV7-9 and TRBJ2-1; tentatively, D is TRBD2 (5 bases). The CDR3 covers 15 residues. Germline lookup yields CDR1 SEHNR and CDR2 FQNEAQ (reference sequence). V lost 5 bases and J lost 4, with 15 bases in between. The CDR3 region is CASSTEGRLYNEQFF. The CDR3 DNA reads TGTGCCAGCAGCACCGAGGGAAGGCTTTACAATGAGCAGTTCTTC.

This clonotype was seen many times. The chain uses TRBV30 and TRBJ2-7; the D gene is possibly TRBD1 (5 bases). V was clipped by 5 bases and J by 5 bases, with 10 bases between them. The CDR3 sequence is 11 residues long. Germline V lookup: CDR1 GTSNPN, CDR2 SVGIG (reference sequence). The CDR3 loop reads CAWAQVNEQYF. The CDR3 nucleotides read TGTGCCTGGGCACAGGTAAACGAGCAGTACTTC.

V is TRBV20-1 and J is TRBJ1-1; D gene ambiguous. V was pared by 3 bases and J by 0 bases, with 8 bases between. The CDR3 is 13 residues long. Per germline, CDR1 DFQATT and CDR2 SNEGSKA (reference sequence). CDR3: CSASGVLNTEAFF. In DNA, the CDR3 is TGCAGTGCTAGCGGGGTTCTGAACACTGAAGCTTTCTTT.

The table lists this clonotype with many counts. J is TRBJ2-2 and V is TRBV27; D may be TRBD1 or TRBD2 (5 bases each). Germline CDR1 and CDR2: MNHEY and SMNVEV (reference sequence). This CDR3 has 16 residues. V lost 1 base, J lost 7 bases, and 16 bases lay in between. The CDR3 loop is CASSLYGDHPSGELFF. The CDR3 bases are TGTGCCAGCAGTTTATACGGGGACCATCCGAGCGGGGAGCTGTTTTTT.

CDR3: CASTKGRTGGFADTQYF. The CDR3 nucleotides are TGTGCCAGCACCAAGGGACGGACAGGGGGCTTCGCGGATACGCAGTATTTT. This sequence joins TRBV6-1 and TRBJ2-3; 11 bases line up with TRBD1. The CDR3 totals 17 residues. Per the germline V gene, CDR1 is MNHNS and CDR2 is SASEGT. J was trimmed by 6 bases and V by 7 bases; bases with no gene match: 15.

The V call is TRBV6-1, the J call TRBJ2-1, with TRBD2 matching over 14 bases. CDR1 and CDR2 from the germline V gene are MNHNS and SASEGT. The CDR3 length is 14 residues. Trimming at V came to 6 bases and at J to 7 bases, leaving 2 bases not matched to a gene. The chain's CDR3 is CASRTSGGGNEQFF. As DNA, the CDR3 is TGTGCCAGCAGGACTAGCGGGGGGGGGAATGAGCAGTTCTTC.

This clonotype was picked up a small number of times. A read error is possible here, since a much larger clone lies one base away. The rearrangement links TRBV11-2 to TRBJ1-2, with TRBD1 matching 7 bases. This CDR3 is 18 amino acids long. J was trimmed by 4 bases and V by 4 bases; bases with no gene match: 18. Germline CDR1 is SGHAT and CDR2 is FQNNGV. CDR3 loop: CASSSGGSLGGNGYGYTF. Written as DNA, the CDR3 is TGTGCCAGCAGCTCGGGCGGGTCACTAGGGGGCAACGGCTATGGCTACACCTTC.

Turning to this clonotype: This may be a read error: a much more frequent sequence differs by one nucleotide. The chain links TRBV19 to TRBJ2-5, with 7 bases aligning to TRBD1. This CDR3 comprises 14 residues. Germline V gives CDR1 LNHDA, CDR2 SQIVND (reference sequence). The V gene end was trimmed by 2 bases and the J gene end by 9 bases; junction bases not matched to a gene: 9. DNA of the CDR3: TGTGCCAGTAGTATAACAGGGGCTGGGGAGTCCCAGTACTTC. This sequence encodes CASSITGAGESQYF.

This chain links TRBV6-5 with TRBJ1-1; possible D gene TRBD1, 5 bases. The CDR3 runs 15 residues. Per germline, CDR1 MNHEY and CDR2 SVGAGI. Trimming shortened V by 5 bases and J by 2 bases, and 15 bases separated the two germline ends. The CDR3 spells CASSHDVGRNTEAFF. CDR3 sequence (DNA): TGTGCCAGCAGTCACGACGTGGGGCGTAACACTGAAGCTTTCTTT.

This clonotype was observed at least ten times. The chain carries TRBV19 and TRBJ2-7; the match to TRBD1 covers 7 bases. V was pared by 5 bases and J by 3 bases, with 7 bases of the junction left unmatched. The V gene's germline CDR1 is LNHDA and CDR2 SQIVND (reference sequence). There are 14 residues in the CDR3. The CDR3 region is CASSFRDRGYEQYF. CDR3 bases: TGTGCCAGTAGTTTCCGGGACAGAGGCTACGAGCAGTACTTC.

This clonotype was counted ten times or more. The V call is TRBV2, the J call TRBJ1-4; D possibly corresponds to TRBD1 (5 bases). Deletions cut 6 bases from V and 4 bases from J, with 12 bases between. Germline V gene lookup returns CDR1 SNHLY and CDR2 FYNNEI. This CDR3 is built from 14 residues. This CDR3 is CASRRTRNNEKLFF. CDR3 bases: TGTGCCAGCAGAAGGACAAGAAATAATGAAAAACTGTTTTTT.

The chain carries TRBV3-1 and TRBJ2-3; D gene ambiguous. This CDR3 has 13 amino acids. Germline lookup yields CDR1 LGHDT and CDR2 YNNKEL (reference sequence). V lost 1 base and J lost 8, with 10 bases in between. The chain's CDR3 is CASSQVGRGTQYF. Here the CDR3 DNA reads TGTGCCAGCAGCCAAGTCGGGCGAGGTACGCAGTATTTT.

In this sample, this clonotype turned up a few times. The chain is built from TRBV6-1 and TRBJ1-5, with D perhaps matching TRBD1 (6 bases). Germline V gives CDR1 MNHNS, CDR2 SASEGT. V dropped 3 bases and J dropped 2 bases, with 20 bases sitting between them. This CDR3 is 18 amino acids long. The CDR3 DNA sequence: TGTGCCAGCAGTGACCCTATTGGGGGCGAGTTAGGCAATCAGCCCCAGCATTTT. Translated, it gives CASSDPIGGELGNQPQHF.

This clonotype occurred a few times. V is TRBV6-5 and J is TRBJ1-1, with D possibly matching TRBD1 (6 bases). V lost 0 bases and J 0 bases, leaving 14 bases between the germline ends. Germline CDR1 is MNHEY and CDR2 is SVGAGI. The CDR3 length is 17 residues. The CDR3: CASSYSPNTGLNTEAFF. CDR3 nucleotides: TGTGCCAGCAGTTACTCGCCCAATACAGGGCTGAACACTGAAGCTTTCTTT.